These T cell receptor beta chains were read from a single sample in a study of cytomegalovirus exposure and HLA in healthy donors. TCRdb's copy holds only in-frame clones and misses some; the assay was immunoSEQ multiplex PCR. The sample carries around 65,000 clones, almost 95% recorded once. The sample was PBMCs. The origin of the receptors is a man aged 18 to 30 in good health and CMV-seropositive. Each CDR3 is given without its conserved first and last residue. The size field is filled for only some rows; it gives once, few, many or a size class.

j_call clone_size v_call cdr3_aa
TRBJ1-2 - TRBV7-9 VSSLRRGRDYGYT
TRBJ1-5 - TRBV30 ACSGLGGNQPQH
TRBJ2-1 once TRBV28 ASSAARASGDRSNEQF
TRBJ2-7 - TRBV28 ASSPWTSRSYEQY
TRBJ2-1 - TRBV11-3 ASSSSSGGSRGPNNEQF
TRBJ1-2 - TRBV5-1 ASSWGGVQGYT
TRBJ2-3 - TRBV7-3 ASSLGRDPRGATQY
TRBJ2-7 - TRBV18 ASSLRDSPYEQY
TRBJ2-3 few TRBV9 ASSADGRTDTQY
TRBJ2-7 - TRBV19 ASSTGLAEQY
TRBJ1-1 - TRBV7-2 ASSLESWRPP
TRBJ2-5 - TRBV10-2 ASTPDGQETQY
TRBJ2-1 - TRBV18 ASSHYSKRSYNEQF
TRBJ1-5 few TRBV2 ASRREGNQPQH
TRBJ2-1 - TRBV6-1 ASSEETPGLRGEQF
TRBJ2-2 - TRBV7-7 ASSLVGRGQGELF